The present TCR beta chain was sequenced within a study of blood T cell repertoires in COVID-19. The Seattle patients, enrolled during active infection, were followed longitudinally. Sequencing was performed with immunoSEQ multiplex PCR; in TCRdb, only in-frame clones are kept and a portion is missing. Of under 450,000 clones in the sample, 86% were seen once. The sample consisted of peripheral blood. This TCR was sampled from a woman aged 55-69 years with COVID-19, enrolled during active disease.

The CDR3: CASSPFHVPGGKGEQYF. The CDR3 nucleotides are TGTGCCAGCAGTCCCTTCCATGTCCCGGGGGGGAAGGGGGAGCAGTACTTC. This sequence joins TRBV27 and TRBJ2-7, with 8 nucleotides matching TRBD2. The CDR3 loop spans 17 amino acids. Germline-derived CDR1 and CDR2 are MNHEY and SMNVEV (reference sequence). Trimming removed 5 bases from V and 7 bases from J; junction bases left unmatched: 19.